Detailed here is one T cell receptor beta chain. What it recognizes is unknown. Expressed TCRB transcripts were sequenced, since all the RNA that had been isolated was reverse transcribed. The repertoire was sequenced with immunoSEQ multiplex PCR; TCRdb's copy has only in-frame clones and lacks some. The sample shows tens of thousands of clones, approximately 70% of them seen only once. The data stem from a study of beta chain features in type 1 diabetes. Study-wide results and caveats: All four CD4+ subsets from Type 1 diabetes patients carried moderately but significantly shorter TCRB CDR3s.

The specimen sequenced was Tregs from blood. The TCR was taken from a man aged 25 to 40 with type 1 diabetes. Some clones in this sample may be carry-over from other donors' samples.

The CDR3 nucleotides are TGTGCCAGCAGCCAGGTCCAAGAGACCCAGTACTTC. The encoded protein is CASSQVQETQYF. V usage is TRBV7-2 and J usage is TRBJ2-5; D not certain. Trimming pared 5 bases from V and 1 base from J, leaving 5 bases between. CDR3 length equals 12 residues. In germline, CDR1 is SGHTA, CDR2 FQGNSA.